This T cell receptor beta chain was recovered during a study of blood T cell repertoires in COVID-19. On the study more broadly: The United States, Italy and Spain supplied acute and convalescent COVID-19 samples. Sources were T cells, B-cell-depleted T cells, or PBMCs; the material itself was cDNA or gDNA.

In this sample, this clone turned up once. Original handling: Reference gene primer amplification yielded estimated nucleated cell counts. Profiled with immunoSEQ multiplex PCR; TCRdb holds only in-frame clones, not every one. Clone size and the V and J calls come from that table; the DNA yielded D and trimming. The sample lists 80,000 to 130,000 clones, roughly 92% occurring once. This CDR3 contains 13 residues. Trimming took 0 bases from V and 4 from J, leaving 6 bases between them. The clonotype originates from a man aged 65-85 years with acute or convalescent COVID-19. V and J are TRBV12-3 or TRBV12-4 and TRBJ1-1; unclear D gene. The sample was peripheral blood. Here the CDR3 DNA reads TGTGCCAGCAGTTTAGCTCTAGGCACTGAAGCTTTCTTT. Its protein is CASSLALGTEAFF.